This T cell receptor beta chain was retrieved from a study of cytomegalovirus exposure and HLA in healthy donors. Study outcomes and limitations: In a later analysis, HLA-associated TCR beta chains were more clonally expanded than equally common others.

In the PCR, 60 Vbeta and 13 Jbeta primers were used. Only in-frame clones appear in the TCRdb table, and some are missing; sequencing was by immunoSEQ multiplex PCR. This sample has 190,000 or so clones, with 80% found just once. In germline, CDR1 is SGHRS, CDR2 YFSETQ. The CDR3 extends over 15 amino acids. V trimming: 4 bases; J trimming: 5 bases; junction bases outside the gene matches: 10. This clone turned up a few times. Its antigen remains unidentified. The sequence was collected from a boy aged 5-17 years in good health and CMV-seronegative. The rearrangement uses TRBV5-1 and TRBJ1-1, with 8 bases fitting TRBD1. The sequenced sample was PBMCs. Here the CDR3 reads CASSVQQGGNTEAFF. The CDR3 DNA follows: TGCGCCAGCAGCGTCCAACAGGGGGGGAATACTGAAGCTTTCTTT.